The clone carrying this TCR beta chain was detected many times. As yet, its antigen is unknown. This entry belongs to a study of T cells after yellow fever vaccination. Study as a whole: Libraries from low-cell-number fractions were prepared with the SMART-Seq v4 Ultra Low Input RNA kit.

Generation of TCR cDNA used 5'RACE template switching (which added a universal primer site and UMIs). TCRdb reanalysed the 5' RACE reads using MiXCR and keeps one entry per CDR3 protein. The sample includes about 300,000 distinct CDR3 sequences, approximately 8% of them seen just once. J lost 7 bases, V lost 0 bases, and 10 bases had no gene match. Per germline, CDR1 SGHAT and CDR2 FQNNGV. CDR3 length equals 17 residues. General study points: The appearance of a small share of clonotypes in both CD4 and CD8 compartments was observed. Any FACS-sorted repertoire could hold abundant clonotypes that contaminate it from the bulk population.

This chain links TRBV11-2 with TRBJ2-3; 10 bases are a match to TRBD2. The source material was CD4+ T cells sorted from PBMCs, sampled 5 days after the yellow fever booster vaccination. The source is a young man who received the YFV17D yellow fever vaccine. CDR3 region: CASSLDASGGALNTQYF. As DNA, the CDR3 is TGTGCCAGCAGCTTAGATGCCAGCGGGGGGGCATTAAATACGCAGTATTTT.